A few counts support the clone carrying this T cell receptor beta chain. The data derive from a study of identical twins. Germline assignment: CDR1 DFQATT and CDR2 SNEGSKA (reference sequence). CDR3 size: 13 residues. Deletions cut 7 bases from V and 4 bases from J, with 13 bases between. Each cDNA held unique molecular identifiers, and template switching gave it a universal primer site. TCRdb re-called the 5' RACE reads with MiXCR, one entry per CDR3 protein. The table lists some 1,700,000 distinct CDR3 sequences, around 33% of them singletons. Input material: cord blood. The clonotype originates from a newborn girl in good health. The V and J genes are TRBV20-1 and TRBJ1-4, with D possibly matching TRBD1 (5 bases). CDR3 coding DNA: TGCAGTGGGTCTCCGGGACTTAATGAAAAACTGTTTTTT. Amino acid sequence: CSGSPGLNEKLFF.